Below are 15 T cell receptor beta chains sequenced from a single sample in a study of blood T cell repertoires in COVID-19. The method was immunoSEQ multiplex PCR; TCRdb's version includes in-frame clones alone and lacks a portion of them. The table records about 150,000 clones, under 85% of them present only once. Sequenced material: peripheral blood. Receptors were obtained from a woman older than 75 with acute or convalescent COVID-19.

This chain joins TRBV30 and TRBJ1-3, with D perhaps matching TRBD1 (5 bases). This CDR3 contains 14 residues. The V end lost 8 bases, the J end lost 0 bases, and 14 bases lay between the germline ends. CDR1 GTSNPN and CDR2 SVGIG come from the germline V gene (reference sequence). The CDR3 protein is CAGIPGGSGNTIYF. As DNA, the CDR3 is TGTGCCGGAATCCCCGGGGGCTCTGGAAACACCATATATTTT.

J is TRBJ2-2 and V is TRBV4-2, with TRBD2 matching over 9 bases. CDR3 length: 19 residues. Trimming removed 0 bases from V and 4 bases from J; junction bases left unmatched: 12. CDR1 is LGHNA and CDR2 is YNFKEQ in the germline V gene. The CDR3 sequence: CASSQDKAGGFSSTGELFF. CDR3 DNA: TGTGCCAGCAGCCAAGATAAAGCGGGGGGCTTCTCGAGCACCGGGGAGCTGTTTTTT.

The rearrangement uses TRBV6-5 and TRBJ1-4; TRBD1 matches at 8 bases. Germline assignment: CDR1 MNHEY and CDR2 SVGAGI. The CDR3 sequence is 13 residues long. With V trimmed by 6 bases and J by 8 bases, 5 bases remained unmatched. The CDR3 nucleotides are TGTGCCAGCAGGGTGACAGGGGTCGAAAAACTGTTTTTT. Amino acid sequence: CASRVTGVEKLFF.

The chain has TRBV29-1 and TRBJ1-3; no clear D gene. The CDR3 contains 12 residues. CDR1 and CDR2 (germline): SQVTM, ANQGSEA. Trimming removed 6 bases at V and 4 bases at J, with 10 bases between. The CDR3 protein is CSVSRSGNTIYF. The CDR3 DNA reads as TGCAGCGTCTCCAGGTCCGGAAACACCATATATTTT.

The CDR3 here is CASSVALQPSEAFF. CDR3 sequence (DNA): TGTGCCAGCAGCGTAGCTTTACAGCCGTCTGAAGCTTTCTTT. The chain has TRBV9 and TRBJ1-1; D not certain. The CDR3 covers 14 residues. Trimming pared 0 bases from V and 6 bases from J, leaving 12 bases between. Germline V gene sequence: CDR1 SGDLS, CDR2 YYNGEE.

CDR3 nucleotide sequence: TGTGCCAGTAGTCCATACAGGGGGCTGGCAGATACGCAGTATTTT. It encodes CASSPYRGLADTQYF. This chain uses TRBV19 with TRBJ2-3, with 9 bases fitting TRBD1. CDR3 length equals 15 residues. V shed 5 bases and J 4 bases; nucleotides not matched to a gene: 7. Germline V gene sequence: CDR1 LNHDA, CDR2 SQIVND (reference sequence).

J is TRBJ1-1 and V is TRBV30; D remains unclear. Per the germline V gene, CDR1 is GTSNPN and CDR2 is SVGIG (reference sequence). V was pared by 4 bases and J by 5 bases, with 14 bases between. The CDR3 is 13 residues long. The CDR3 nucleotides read TGTGCCTGGAAGGGAATTGGAGGGACTGAAGCTTTCTTT. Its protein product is CAWKGIGGTEAFF.

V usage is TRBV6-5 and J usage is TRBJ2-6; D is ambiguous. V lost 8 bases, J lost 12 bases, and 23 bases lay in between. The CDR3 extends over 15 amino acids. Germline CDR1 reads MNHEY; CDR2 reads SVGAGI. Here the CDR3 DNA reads TGTGCCAGCGCCAAAACCGCTTTTTCAACACCCGTCCTGACTTTC. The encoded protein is CASAKTAFSTPVLTF.

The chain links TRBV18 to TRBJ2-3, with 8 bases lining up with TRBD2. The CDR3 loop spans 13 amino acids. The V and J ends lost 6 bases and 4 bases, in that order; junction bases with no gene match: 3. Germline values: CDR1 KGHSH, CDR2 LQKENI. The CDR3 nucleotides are TGTGCCAGCTCTAGCGGGGCCTCAGATACGCAGTATTTT. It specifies CASSSGASDTQYF.

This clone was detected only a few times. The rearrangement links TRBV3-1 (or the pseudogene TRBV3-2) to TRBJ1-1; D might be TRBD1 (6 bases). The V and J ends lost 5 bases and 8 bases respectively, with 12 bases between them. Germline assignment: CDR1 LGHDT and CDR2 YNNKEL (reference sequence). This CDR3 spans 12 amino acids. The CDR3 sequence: CASSRNGQEAFF. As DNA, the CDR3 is TGTGCCAGCAGCAGAAACGGACAGGAAGCTTTCTTT.

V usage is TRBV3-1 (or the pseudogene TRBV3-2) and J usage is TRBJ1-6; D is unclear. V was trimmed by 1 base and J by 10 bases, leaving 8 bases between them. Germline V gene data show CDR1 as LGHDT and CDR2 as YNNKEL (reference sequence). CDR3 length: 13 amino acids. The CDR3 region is CASSQASGSPLHF. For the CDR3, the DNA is TGTGCCAGCAGCCAAGCCAGCGGCTCACCCCTCCACTTT.

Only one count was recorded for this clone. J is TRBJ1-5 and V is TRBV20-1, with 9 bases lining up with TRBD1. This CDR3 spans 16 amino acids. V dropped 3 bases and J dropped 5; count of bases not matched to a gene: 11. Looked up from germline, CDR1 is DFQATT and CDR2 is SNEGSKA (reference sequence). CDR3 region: CSASFGTGSSDQPQHF. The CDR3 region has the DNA TGCAGTGCTAGTTTCGGGACAGGGTCGTCGGATCAGCCCCAGCATTTT.

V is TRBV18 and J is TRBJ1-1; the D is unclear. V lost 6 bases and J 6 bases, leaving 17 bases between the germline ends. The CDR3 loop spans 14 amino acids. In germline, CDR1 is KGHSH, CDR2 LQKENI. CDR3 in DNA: TGTGCCAGCTCGCGTGCGACGACTGACGCTGAAGCTTTCTTT. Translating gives CASSRATTDAEAFF.

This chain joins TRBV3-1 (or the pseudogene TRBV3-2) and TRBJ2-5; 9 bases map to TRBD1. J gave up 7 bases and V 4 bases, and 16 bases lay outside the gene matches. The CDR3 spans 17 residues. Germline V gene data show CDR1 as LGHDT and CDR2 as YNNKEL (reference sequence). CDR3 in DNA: TGTGCCAGCAGCCCAATACAACAGGGGGCAGGCCGGCGGACCCAGTACTTC. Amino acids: CASSPIQQGAGRRTQYF.

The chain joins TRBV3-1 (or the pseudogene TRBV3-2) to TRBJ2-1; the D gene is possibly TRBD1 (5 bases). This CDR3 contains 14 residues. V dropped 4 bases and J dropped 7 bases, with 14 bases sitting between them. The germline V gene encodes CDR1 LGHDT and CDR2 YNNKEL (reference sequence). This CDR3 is CASSPSLAGNEQFF. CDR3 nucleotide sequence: TGTGCCAGCAGCCCCTCCTTGGCAGGGAATGAGCAGTTCTTC.